Listed below are T cell receptor beta chains from one sample, sequenced in a study of blood T cells in healthy people across ages. TCRdb re-analysed the 5' RACE reads in MiXCR, keeping a single row per CDR3 protein. This table holds nearly 800,000 distinct CDR3 sequences, around three fifths found once. The source material was blood. The receptors derive from a man in his forties in good health. Each CDR3 is given with its conserved first and last residue. D genes are given only for firm matches. Expanded clones get a size class; other rows say once, few or many, or leave the size out.

CDR3nt: TGTGCCAGCAATAAAGGGGCGGGGGACGAGCAGTACTTC
CDR3aa: CASNKGAGDEQYF
v_gene: TRBV12-3/TRBV12-4
j_gene: TRBJ2-7
abundance: NA
d_gene: TRBD2

CDR3nt: TGTGCCAGCAGTCGAACAAGTGGCGGTTTGACAGATACGCAGTATTTT
CDR3aa: CASSRTSGGLTDTQYF
v_gene: TRBV27
j_gene: TRBJ2-3
abundance: few
d_gene: NA

CDR3nt: TGTGCCAGCAGCTCGCCGGGGGGGATGAGGGAGACCCAGTACTTC
CDR3aa: CASSSPGGMRETQYF
v_gene: TRBV12-3/TRBV12-4
j_gene: TRBJ2-5
abundance: NA
d_gene: TRBD2

CDR3nt: TGCAGTGCTAGCCGGCCTGAACGCTCCTACAATGAGCAGTTCTTC
CDR3aa: CSASRPERSYNEQFF
v_gene: TRBV20-1
j_gene: TRBJ2-1
abundance: NA
d_gene: NA

CDR3nt: TGCACCAGCAGCCAAGTCTTAGGCGATGAGCAGTTCTTC
CDR3aa: CTSSQVLGDEQFF
v_gene: TRBV4-1
j_gene: TRBJ2-1
abundance: NA
d_gene: NA

CDR3nt: TGCAGTGCTTCTAGCGGTATGGTCACAGATACGCAGTATTTT
CDR3aa: CSASSGMVTDTQYF
v_gene: TRBV20-1
j_gene: TRBJ2-3
abundance: NA
d_gene: TRBD2

CDR3nt: TGCAGCGTTTCCGCCGGGACAGGGAAAAACATTCAGTACTTC
CDR3aa: CSVSAGTGKNIQYF
v_gene: TRBV29-1
j_gene: TRBJ2-4
abundance: few
d_gene: TRBD1

CDR3nt: TGTGCCAGCAGCCTCGGGACAGGGTTTTTCGGCTACACCTTC
CDR3aa: CASSLGTGFFGYTF
v_gene: TRBV12-3/TRBV12-4
j_gene: TRBJ1-2
abundance: NA
d_gene: TRBD1

CDR3nt: TGTGCCAGCAGCCCAGTGCGCAGTGGGGACCAGTACTTC
CDR3aa: CASSPVRSGDQYF
v_gene: TRBV7-9
j_gene: TRBJ2-5
abundance: NA
d_gene: NA

CDR3nt: TGCAGCGCTGACCCCCGGGGAACTGAAGCTTTCTTT
CDR3aa: CSADPRGTEAFF
v_gene: TRBV29-1
j_gene: TRBJ1-1
abundance: NA
d_gene: NA

CDR3nt: TGTGCCAGCAGTTTTGTGGGGCTCGAGCAGTACTTC
CDR3aa: CASSFVGLEQYF
v_gene: TRBV27
j_gene: TRBJ2-7
abundance: few
d_gene: NA

CDR3nt: TGTGCCAGCAGCTTCGGGGGGGTTAATGAAAAACTGTTTTTT
CDR3aa: CASSFGGVNEKLFF
v_gene: TRBV6-5
j_gene: TRBJ1-4
abundance: few
d_gene: NA

CDR3nt: TGCAGTGCCGCCAGGACTAGCATAGAGGAGCAGTTCTTC
CDR3aa: CSAARTSIEEQFF
v_gene: TRBV20-1
j_gene: TRBJ2-1
abundance: NA
d_gene: TRBD2

CDR3nt: TGTGCCAGCAGTTTATCTCGGGAGAATCAGCCCCAGCATTTT
CDR3aa: CASSLSRENQPQHF
v_gene: TRBV28
j_gene: TRBJ1-5
abundance: few
d_gene: NA

CDR3nt: TGTGCCAGCAGCTTTGACAGATTCACAGATACGCAGTATTTT
CDR3aa: CASSFDRFTDTQYF
v_gene: TRBV7-9
j_gene: TRBJ2-3
abundance: NA
d_gene: NA

CDR3nt: TGCAGCGTTGAGGAATCGGTGGACAAGGGATCCTACGGCTACACCTTC
CDR3aa: CSVEESVDKGSYGYTF
v_gene: TRBV29-1
j_gene: TRBJ1-2
abundance: NA
d_gene: NA

CDR3nt: TGCGCCTGCAGCTTGGGTCGGGACCCCGTTCGAGGCTACACCTTC
CDR3aa: CACSLGRDPVRGYTF
v_gene: TRBV5-1
j_gene: TRBJ1-2
abundance: NA
d_gene: NA

CDR3nt: TGCAGTGCTAGAGCTGCGGGACTAGCTGGCGAGGCCCAGTACTTC
CDR3aa: CSARAAGLAGEAQYF
v_gene: TRBV20-1
j_gene: TRBJ2-5
abundance: NA
d_gene: TRBD2

CDR3nt: TGTGCCAGCAGCCAAGGGGGGACAGGGGACTCCGAGCAGTACTTC
CDR3aa: CASSQGGTGDSEQYF
v_gene: TRBV4-2
j_gene: TRBJ2-7
abundance: few
d_gene: TRBD1

CDR3nt: TGTGCCAGCAGCTTTATCCCGAACACCGGGGAGCTGTTTTTT
CDR3aa: CASSFIPNTGELFF
v_gene: TRBV7-8
j_gene: TRBJ2-2
abundance: NA
d_gene: NA

CDR3nt: TGTGCCAGCAGCTCCACGTCCCTCCAAGAGACCCAGTACTTC
CDR3aa: CASSSTSLQETQYF
v_gene: TRBV7-2
j_gene: TRBJ2-5
abundance: NA
d_gene: NA

CDR3nt: TGCAGTGCGAGGGGAATTCTAGGAGATACGCAGTATTTT
CDR3aa: CSARGILGDTQYF
v_gene: TRBV20-1
j_gene: TRBJ2-3
abundance: few
d_gene: NA

CDR3nt: TGCAGTGCTAGGGGGATCACAGGCGAAAGCACAGATACGCAGTATTTT
CDR3aa: CSARGITGESTDTQYF
v_gene: TRBV20-1
j_gene: TRBJ2-3
abundance: NA
d_gene: NA

CDR3nt: TGTGCCAGCTCACAGAGCCGGGGTAGTGAGCAGTTCTTC
CDR3aa: CASSQSRGSEQFF
v_gene: TRBV18
j_gene: TRBJ2-1
abundance: NA
d_gene: NA

CDR3nt: TGTGCCAGCGGGGGAGAGACCCAGTACTTC
CDR3aa: CASGGETQYF
v_gene: TRBV9
j_gene: TRBJ2-5
abundance: NA
d_gene: NA

CDR3nt: TGTGCCACCAGCAGAGTTTCCGGCGGGAGGGCCGCGGATACGCAGTATTTT
CDR3aa: CATSRVSGGRAADTQYF
v_gene: TRBV15
j_gene: TRBJ2-3
abundance: NA
d_gene: TRBD2

CDR3nt: TGCGCCAGCAACCAAGGGGGCGGGACCTACGAGCAGTACTTC
CDR3aa: CASNQGGGTYEQYF
v_gene: TRBV4-3
j_gene: TRBJ2-7
abundance: NA
d_gene: NA

CDR3nt: TGCAGTGCTAGAAACGAGATCTCGGGACTAGCCTCCTTGGGGACCCAGTACTTC
CDR3aa: CSARNEISGLASLGTQYF
v_gene: TRBV20-1
j_gene: TRBJ2-5
abundance: NA
d_gene: TRBD2

CDR3nt: TGCAGCGTTATGGGGCGACAGGGGAGATTCGACGAGCAGTACTTC
CDR3aa: CSVMGRQGRFDEQYF
v_gene: TRBV29-1
j_gene: TRBJ2-7
abundance: NA
d_gene: TRBD1

CDR3nt: TGTGCCAGCTCACCGGACAATTACGAGCAGTACTTC
CDR3aa: CASSPDNYEQYF
v_gene: TRBV14
j_gene: TRBJ2-7
abundance: NA
d_gene: NA

CDR3nt: TGCAGCGTTGAGGGACAGATGTACCAAGAGACCCAGTACTTC
CDR3aa: CSVEGQMYQETQYF
v_gene: TRBV29-1
j_gene: TRBJ2-5
abundance: few
d_gene: TRBD1

CDR3nt: TGTGCCAGCAGCCCTCATAGCGGGAGAGCAGATACGCAGTATTTT
CDR3aa: CASSPHSGRADTQYF
v_gene: TRBV7-8
j_gene: TRBJ2-3
abundance: once
d_gene: TRBD2

CDR3nt: TGTGCCAGCAGCTTGACTAGCGGGAGATCTAGCACAGATACGCAGTATTTT
CDR3aa: CASSLTSGRSSTDTQYF
v_gene: TRBV11-2
j_gene: TRBJ2-3
abundance: NA
d_gene: TRBD2

CDR3nt: TGTGCCAGCAGTGAATCGAGGGACAGGGGAAATGAAAAACTGTTTTTT
CDR3aa: CASSESRDRGNEKLFF
v_gene: TRBV2
j_gene: TRBJ1-4
abundance: NA
d_gene: TRBD1

CDR3nt: TGCGCCAGCAGAAGAGCGGGAGCAGATACGCAGTATTTT
CDR3aa: CASRRAGADTQYF
v_gene: TRBV4-1
j_gene: TRBJ2-3
abundance: NA
d_gene: TRBD2

CDR3nt: TGTGCCAGCCGTAGACGGATAGGAGAGACCCAGTACTTC
CDR3aa: CASRRRIGETQYF
v_gene: TRBV6-1
j_gene: TRBJ2-5
abundance: NA
d_gene: NA

CDR3nt: TGTGCCAGCAGCCAAGATGGGGTAGCAGGTCGCGAGCAGTACTTC
CDR3aa: CASSQDGVAGREQYF
v_gene: TRBV3-1
j_gene: TRBJ2-7
abundance: NA
d_gene: NA

CDR3nt: TGCGCCAGCAGCCTAAGAGACGGAGAGCAGTACTTC
CDR3aa: CASSLRDGEQYF
v_gene: TRBV4-1
j_gene: TRBJ2-5
abundance: few
d_gene: NA

CDR3nt: TGCAGCGTTGAAAGACTCCCCTGGACATCTTACCAAGAGACCCAGTACTTC
CDR3aa: CSVERLPWTSYQETQYF
v_gene: TRBV29-1
j_gene: TRBJ2-5
abundance: NA
d_gene: NA

CDR3nt: TGTGCCAGCAGTTACATAACAGGGGGCCTGAATGAGCAGTTCTTC
CDR3aa: CASSYITGGLNEQFF
v_gene: TRBV6-6
j_gene: TRBJ2-1
abundance: NA
d_gene: TRBD1

CDR3nt: TGTGCCAGCAGTTTGTCCGCTAACTATGGCTACACCTTC
CDR3aa: CASSLSANYGYTF
v_gene: TRBV12-3/TRBV12-4
j_gene: TRBJ1-2
abundance: many
d_gene: NA

CDR3nt: TGTGCCAGCAGCAAACCTGGGACAGGGGGCTACGAGCAGTACTTC
CDR3aa: CASSKPGTGGYEQYF
v_gene: TRBV21-1
j_gene: TRBJ2-7
abundance: NA
d_gene: NA

CDR3nt: TGTGCCAGCAGCGCCTCAGGGGGCCCCTACAATGAGCAGTTCTTC
CDR3aa: CASSASGGPYNEQFF
v_gene: TRBV7-8
j_gene: TRBJ2-1
abundance: few
d_gene: TRBD1

CDR3nt: TGTGCCAGCTTAACCTTCCGGGGACAGAAATCCACAGATACGCAGTATTTT
CDR3aa: CASLTFRGQKSTDTQYF
v_gene: TRBV7-2
j_gene: TRBJ2-3
abundance: NA
d_gene: TRBD1

CDR3nt: TGTGCCAGCAGTTCGCAGAGGGTCAATCAGCCCCAGCATTTT
CDR3aa: CASSSQRVNQPQHF
v_gene: TRBV27
j_gene: TRBJ1-5
abundance: NA
d_gene: NA

CDR3nt: TGTGCCAGTTCAGACAACCAAGAGACCCAGTACTTC
CDR3aa: CASSDNQETQYF
v_gene: TRBV9
j_gene: TRBJ2-5
abundance: few
d_gene: NA

CDR3nt: TGCGCCAGCAAGGGGGTCTTCCCTCACCAAGAGACCCAGTACTTC
CDR3aa: CASKGVFPHQETQYF
v_gene: TRBV5-1
j_gene: TRBJ2-5
abundance: NA
d_gene: NA

CDR3nt: TGTGCCAGCAGTCCCAGCGGGGGGGGGTCCTACGAGCAGTACTTC
CDR3aa: CASSPSGGGSYEQYF
v_gene: TRBV27
j_gene: TRBJ2-7
abundance: few
d_gene: TRBD2

CDR3nt: TGTGCCAGCAGTTACCCCACCCTTTCTCCGGGGCGATCTCGCAATGAGCAGTTCTTC
CDR3aa: CASSYPTLSPGRSRNEQFF
v_gene: TRBV6-5
j_gene: TRBJ2-1
abundance: few
d_gene: NA

CDR3nt: TGTGCCAGCAGTTGGGGACTAGCGGGAGACAATGAGCAGTCCTTC
CDR3aa: CASSWGLAGDNEQSF
v_gene: TRBV7-2
j_gene: TRBJ2-1
abundance: NA
d_gene: TRBD2

CDR3nt: TGTGCCAGCAGCATTTACGGAGTGAGCGCAGATACGCAGTATTTT
CDR3aa: CASSIYGVSADTQYF
v_gene: TRBV12-3/TRBV12-4
j_gene: TRBJ2-3
abundance: NA
d_gene: NA

CDR3nt: TGTGCCAGCAGACCGACTACAGGGCATGAGCAGTTCTTC
CDR3aa: CASRPTTGHEQFF
v_gene: TRBV2
j_gene: TRBJ2-1
abundance: NA
d_gene: NA

CDR3nt: TGCAGTGCCCCTGCTAGCGGGAGAGACAATGAGCAGTTCTTC
CDR3aa: CSAPASGRDNEQFF
v_gene: TRBV20-1
j_gene: TRBJ2-1
abundance: NA
d_gene: TRBD2

CDR3nt: TGTGCCAGCAGCGTAGACGCTAGCGGGAGGTACCAAGAGACCCAGTACTTC
CDR3aa: CASSVDASGRYQETQYF
v_gene: TRBV9
j_gene: TRBJ2-5
abundance: NA
d_gene: TRBD2

CDR3nt: TGCAGCGTTTCGTGGGGGGGGGATACGCAGTATTTT
CDR3aa: CSVSWGGDTQYF
v_gene: TRBV29-1
j_gene: TRBJ2-3
abundance: NA
d_gene: TRBD2